A selection of T cell receptor beta chains follows, all from one sample in a study of blood T cell repertoires in COVID-19. Only in-frame clones appear in the TCRdb table, and some are missing; sequencing was by immunoSEQ multiplex PCR. The sample includes 200,000 or so clones, under 90% seen only once; the top ten take roughly 20%. Specimen: peripheral blood. These TCRs come from a person between 65 and 79 years old with COVID-19, enrolled during active disease. The CDR3 runs from the conserved cysteine through the conserved F or W. The D gene is left open where the match is weak. A row's size may be missing; if present it is once, few, many or a size class.

j_gene,abundance,d_gene,v_gene,CDR3aa,CDR3nt
TRBJ2-1,NA,TRBD2,TRBV7-9,CASSFWAGAPSSYNEQFF,TGTGCCAGCAGCTTCTGGGCGGGAGCCCCTTCATCCTACAATGAGCAGTTCTTC
TRBJ2-7,NA,TRBD2,TRBV6-2/TRBV6-3,CASSYYSGLYEQYF,TGTGCCAGCAGTTATTATAGCGGGCTCTACGAGCAGTACTTC
TRBJ2-5,NA,NA,TRBV6-2/TRBV6-3,CASSYSTAIVETQYF,TGTGCCAGCAGTTACTCAACCGCGATTGTAGAGACCCAGTACTTC
TRBJ1-5,NA,TRBD1,TRBV19,CASSHGQGGGQPQHF,TGTGCCAGTAGTCACGGACAGGGAGGCGGTCAGCCCCAGCATTTT
TRBJ1-3,NA,NA,TRBV2,CASSVNRVIGNTIYF,TGTGCCAGCAGTGTCAACAGGGTCATTGGAAACACCATATATTTT
TRBJ2-3,NA,TRBD2,TRBV25-1,CASSGGAGVADTQYF,TGTGCCAGCAGTGGTGGAGCGGGAGTTGCAGATACGCAGTATTTT
TRBJ1-1,NA,NA,TRBV30,CAWNPRKRRDTEAFF,TGTGCCTGGAATCCACGGAAAAGGAGGGACACTGAAGCTTTCTTT
TRBJ2-7,NA,NA,TRBV21-1,CASSKLGSWSGRYEQYF,TGTGCCAGCAGCAAATTGGGGAGTTGGTCCGGCCGGTACGAGCAGTACTTC
TRBJ2-7,few,NA,TRBV6-6,CASSYSSRPGYNEQYF,TGTGCCAGCAGTTACTCGAGTAGGCCGGGATATAACGAGCAGTACTTC
TRBJ2-1,NA,NA,TRBV5-1,CASSLVADEQFF,TGCGCCAGCAGCTTGGTAGCGGATGAGCAGTTCTTC
TRBJ2-6,NA,NA,TRBV5-4,CASSSDTGANVLTF,TGTGCCAGCAGCAGTGACACCGGGGCCAACGTCCTGACTTTC
TRBJ1-2,NA,NA,TRBV6-5,CASNLRGGDYGYTF,TGTGCCAGCAACCTCCGGGGAGGGGACTATGGCTACACCTTC
TRBJ1-6,many,TRBD1,TRBV5-1,CASSAGTGNNSPLHF,TGCGCCAGCAGCGCCGGGACAGGGAATAATTCACCCCTCCACTTT
TRBJ1-6,NA,NA,TRBV19,CASSMQGSGVSPLHF,TGTGCCAGTAGTATGCAAGGATCCGGAGTTTCACCCCTCCACTTT
TRBJ2-7,NA,NA,TRBV6-2/TRBV6-3,CASSPSGQGAYEQYF,TGTGCCAGCAGTCCCTCCGGTCAGGGCGCCTACGAGCAGTACTTC
TRBJ2-3,NA,TRBD1,TRBV3-1/TRBV3-2,CASSQMVGQGTDTQYF,TGTGCCAGCAGCCAAATGGTTGGACAGGGAACAGATACGCAGTATTTT
TRBJ2-1,NA,NA,TRBV11-2,CAIFQASYNEQFF,TGTGCCATATTCCAGGCCTCCTACAATGAGCAGTTCTTC
TRBJ1-2,NA,TRBD1,TRBV6-5,CASRATGVRGYTF,TGTGCCAGCAGGGCTACAGGGGTACGGGGCTACACCTTC
TRBJ2-5,NA,NA,TRBV5-5,CASSLADIVARQETQYF,TGTGCCAGCAGCTTGGCGGACATAGTAGCCAGACAAGAGACCCAGTACTTC
TRBJ1-1,NA,NA,TRBV7-2,CASSTRAVSTEAFF,TGTGCCAGCAGCACCCGCGCGGTGAGCACTGAAGCTTTCTTT
TRBJ1-6,NA,NA,TRBV27,CASNPRESSYNSPLHF,TGTGCCAGCAATCCCAGGGAAAGCTCCTATAATTCACCCCTCCACTTT
TRBJ2-3,NA,NA,TRBV4-3,CASSQGEAPKRIDTQYF,TGCGCCAGCAGCCAAGGGGAGGCTCCCAAACGCATAGATACGCAGTATTTT
TRBJ1-3,NA,NA,TRBV6-6,CASSYVGSGNTIYF,TGTGCCAGCAGTTACGTCGGGTCTGGAAACACCATATATTTT
TRBJ1-2,NA,TRBD1,TRBV9,CASSVEVTGIYGYTF,TGTGCCAGCAGCGTAGAGGTGACAGGGATCTATGGCTACACCTTC
TRBJ2-3,NA,TRBD1,TRBV27,CASRRSGQGPTTDTQYF,TGTGCCAGCAGGAGAAGCGGACAGGGCCCCACCACAGATACGCAGTATTTT
TRBJ2-7,NA,TRBD2,TRBV12-3/TRBV12-4,CASSFIAGGEQYF,TGTGCCAGCAGTTTCATAGCGGGTGGGGAGCAGTACTTC
TRBJ2-7,NA,NA,TRBV6-5,CASTSKHRVYEQYF,TGTGCCAGCACTTCCAAACACAGGGTCTACGAGCAGTACTTC
TRBJ1-2,NA,NA,TRBV5-4,CASSWSPTDRPSSTYGYTF,TGTGCCAGCAGCTGGAGCCCAACGGACAGACCCTCTAGTACCTATGGCTACACCTTC
TRBJ2-1,NA,TRBD2,TRBV9,CASSVGLAGGSYNEQFF,TGTGCCAGCAGCGTAGGGCTAGCGGGCGGCTCCTACAATGAGCAGTTCTTC
TRBJ2-2,NA,TRBD1,TRBV28,CASSQTGIGELFF,TGTGCCAGCAGCCAGACAGGGATCGGGGAGCTGTTTTTT
TRBJ2-7,NA,NA,TRBV28,CASSLAPPYYEQYF,TGTGCCAGCAGTTTAGCGCCTCCCTACTACGAGCAGTACTTC
TRBJ2-1,NA,TRBD2,TRBV6-2/TRBV6-3,CASSWEGSLAGVHYNEQFF,TGTGCCAGCAGCTGGGAGGGATCACTAGCGGGAGTACACTACAATGAGCAGTTCTTC
TRBJ1-2,NA,NA,TRBV28,CASSFSRVYGYTF,TGTGCCAGCAGTTTCTCCAGGGTTTATGGCTACACCTTC
TRBJ2-5,NA,NA,TRBV20-1,CSASLIGQRQETQYF,TGCAGTGCTAGTCTCATAGGACAGAGACAAGAGACCCAGTACTTC
TRBJ1-6,NA,NA,TRBV3-1/TRBV3-2,CASSPTQGADSPLHF,TGTGCCAGCAGCCCAACACAGGGTGCGGATTCACCCCTCCACTTT
TRBJ2-1,NA,TRBD2,TRBV11-2,CASSLGASGSHEQFF,TGTGCCAGCAGCTTAGGGGCTAGCGGGAGCCATGAGCAGTTCTTC
TRBJ2-7,few,TRBD1,TRBV11-3,CASSPGQGHDEQYF,TGTGCCAGCAGCCCGGGACAGGGTCACGACGAGCAGTACTTC
TRBJ2-1,NA,TRBD1,TRBV6-5,CASSYSTGTGLNEQFF,TGTGCCAGCAGTTACTCGACCGGGACAGGGTTAAATGAGCAGTTCTTC
TRBJ2-2,NA,TRBD1,TRBV5-1,CASSEHGTGNTGELFF,TGCGCCAGCAGCGAACATGGGACAGGTAACACCGGGGAGCTGTTTTTT
TRBJ2-1,NA,TRBD2,TRBV3-1/TRBV3-2,CASSLGLAQFF,TGTGCCAGCAGCCTCGGACTAGCGCAGTTCTTC
TRBJ1-4,NA,TRBD1,TRBV25-1,CASRGQGSGEKLFF,TGTGCCAGCAGGGGACAGGGGAGTGGTGAAAAACTGTTTTTT
TRBJ1-1,NA,TRBD1,TRBV7-8,CASSHGQGNSEAFF,TGTGCCAGCAGCCACGGACAGGGTAACAGTGAAGCTTTCTTT
TRBJ2-3,NA,NA,TRBV5-5,CASSLERGWVDTQYF,TGTGCCAGCAGCTTAGAAAGGGGGTGGGTAGATACGCAGTATTTT
TRBJ1-2,NA,TRBD1,TRBV29-1,CSVTGLINYGYTF,TGCAGCGTGACAGGGCTCATTAACTATGGCTACACCTTC
TRBJ2-7,many,NA,TRBV10-3,CAISESGINYEQYF,TGTGCCATCAGTGAGTCCGGGATAAACTACGAGCAGTACTTC